This T cell receptor (beta chain) came from a study of blood T cell repertoires in COVID-19. Study information: COVID-19 samples, acute and convalescent, were from the United States, Italy and Spain. T cells, B-cell-depleted T cells, or PBMCs provided the cDNA or gDNA that served as material.

There are 13 residues in the CDR3. Per germline, CDR1 SGDLS and CDR2 YYNGEE. V dropped 0 bases and J dropped 8 bases, with 11 bases sitting between them. The authors' processing: Amplification with reference gene primers provided the estimates of nucleated cell counts. Profiling relied on immunoSEQ multiplex PCR, and the TCRdb table lists in-frame clones only, not all of them. V and J calls and clone size are as listed in that table; D and trimming were resolved from the DNA. The sample shows under 80,000 clones, around 89% of them seen only once. Sequencing input: peripheral blood. This clonotype originated in a human donor in a cohort sampled during active COVID-19. This sequence joins TRBV9 and TRBJ1-2, with D possibly matching TRBD1 (6 bases). DNA for the CDR3: TGTGCCAGCAGCGTAGTGGGGGCAGGGGGCTACACCTTC. Translation gives CASSVVGAGGYTF. Supplemented by reference TRBV9 and TRBJ1-2, the full variable domain reads DSGVTQTPKHLITATGQRVTLRCSPRSGDLSVYWYQQSLDQGLQFLIQYYNGEERAKGNILERFSAQQFPDLHSELNLSSLELGDSALYFCASSVVGAGGYTFGSGTRLTVV.